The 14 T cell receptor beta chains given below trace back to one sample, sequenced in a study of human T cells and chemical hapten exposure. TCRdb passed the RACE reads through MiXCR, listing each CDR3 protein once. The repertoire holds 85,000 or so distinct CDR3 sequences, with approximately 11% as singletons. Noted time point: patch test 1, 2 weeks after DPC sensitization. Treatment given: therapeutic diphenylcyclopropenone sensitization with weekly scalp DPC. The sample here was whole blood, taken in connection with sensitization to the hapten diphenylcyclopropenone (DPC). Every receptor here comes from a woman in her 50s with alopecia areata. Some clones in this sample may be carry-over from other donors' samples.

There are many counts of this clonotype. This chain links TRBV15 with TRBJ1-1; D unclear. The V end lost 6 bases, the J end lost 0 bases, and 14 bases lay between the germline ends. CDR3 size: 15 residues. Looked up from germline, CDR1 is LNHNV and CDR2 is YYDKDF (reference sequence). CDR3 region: CATSAEGAVNTEAFF. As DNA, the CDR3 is TGTGCCACCAGTGCAGAGGGCGCGGTGAACACTGAAGCTTTCTTT.

The CDR3 reads CASRKGQGLYEQYF. As DNA, the CDR3 is TGTGCCAGCAGAAAGGGACAGGGGCTATACGAGCAGTACTTC. V gene TRBV27 combines with J gene TRBJ2-7, with TRBD1 matching over 10 bases. Germline V gene sequence: CDR1 MNHEY, CDR2 SMNVEV (reference sequence). The CDR3 length is 14 residues. Trimming at V came to 6 bases and at J to 4 bases, leaving 6 bases not matched to a gene.

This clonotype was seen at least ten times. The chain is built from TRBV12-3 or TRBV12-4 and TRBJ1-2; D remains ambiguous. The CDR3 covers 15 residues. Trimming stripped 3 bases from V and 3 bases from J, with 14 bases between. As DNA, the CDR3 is TGTGCCAGCAGTTTCATGGGAAACTCTTACTATGGCTACACCTTC. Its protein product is CASSFMGNSYYGYTF.

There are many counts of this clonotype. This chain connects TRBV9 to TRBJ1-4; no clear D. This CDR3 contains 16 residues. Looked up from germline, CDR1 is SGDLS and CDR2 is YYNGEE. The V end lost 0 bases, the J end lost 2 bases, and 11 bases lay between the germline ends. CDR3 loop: CASSVGVGGTNEKLFF. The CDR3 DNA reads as TGTGCCAGCAGCGTAGGGGTCGGAGGTACTAATGAAAAACTGTTTTTT.

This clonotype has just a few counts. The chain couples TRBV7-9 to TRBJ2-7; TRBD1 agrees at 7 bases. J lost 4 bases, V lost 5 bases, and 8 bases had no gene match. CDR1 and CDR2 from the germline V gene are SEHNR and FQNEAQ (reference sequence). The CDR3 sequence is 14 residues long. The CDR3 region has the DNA TGTGCCAGCAGCCTCAGAACAGGGGTGTACGAGCAGTACTTC. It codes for CASSLRTGVYEQYF.

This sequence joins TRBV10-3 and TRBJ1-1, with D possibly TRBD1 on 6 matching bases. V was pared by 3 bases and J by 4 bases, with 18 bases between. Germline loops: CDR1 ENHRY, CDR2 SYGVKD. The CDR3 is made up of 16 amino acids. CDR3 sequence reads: CAISDQSRGRGTEAFF. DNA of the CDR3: TGTGCCATCAGTGATCAAAGCCGGGGCAGGGGCACTGAAGCTTTCTTT.

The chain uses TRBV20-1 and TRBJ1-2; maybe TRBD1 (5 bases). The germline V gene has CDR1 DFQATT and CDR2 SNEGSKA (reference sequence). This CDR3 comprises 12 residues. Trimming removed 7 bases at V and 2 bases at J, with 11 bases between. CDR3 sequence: CSVPDKNYGYTF. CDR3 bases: TGCAGTGTCCCGGACAAGAACTATGGCTACACCTTC.

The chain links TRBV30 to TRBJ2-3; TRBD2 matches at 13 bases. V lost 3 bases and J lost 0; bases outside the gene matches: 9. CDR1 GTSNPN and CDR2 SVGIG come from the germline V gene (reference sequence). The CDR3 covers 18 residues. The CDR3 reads CAWSGLAGASTSTDTQYF. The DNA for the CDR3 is TGTGCCTGGAGCGGACTAGCGGGGGCATCTACTAGCACAGATACGCAGTATTTT.

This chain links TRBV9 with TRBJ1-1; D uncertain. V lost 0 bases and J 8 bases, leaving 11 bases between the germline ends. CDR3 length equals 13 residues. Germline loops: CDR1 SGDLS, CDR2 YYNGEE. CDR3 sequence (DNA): TGTGCCAGCAGCGTAGGTTGGGGAGCCGAAGCTTTCTTT. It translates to CASSVGWGAEAFF.

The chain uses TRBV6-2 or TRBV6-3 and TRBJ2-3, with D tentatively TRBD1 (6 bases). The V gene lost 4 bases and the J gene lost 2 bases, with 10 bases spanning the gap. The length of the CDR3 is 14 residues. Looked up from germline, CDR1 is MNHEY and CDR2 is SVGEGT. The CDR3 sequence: CASSLQGYTDTQYF. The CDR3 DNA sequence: TGTGCCAGCAGTTTACAGGGTTACACAGATACGCAGTATTTT.

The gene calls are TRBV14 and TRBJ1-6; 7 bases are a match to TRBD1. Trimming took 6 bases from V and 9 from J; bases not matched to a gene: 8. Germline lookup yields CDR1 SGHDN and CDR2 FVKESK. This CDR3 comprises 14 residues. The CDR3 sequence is CASRPGGLSSPLHF. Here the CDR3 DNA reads TGTGCCAGCAGACCAGGGGGTCTGAGTTCACCCCTCCACTTT.

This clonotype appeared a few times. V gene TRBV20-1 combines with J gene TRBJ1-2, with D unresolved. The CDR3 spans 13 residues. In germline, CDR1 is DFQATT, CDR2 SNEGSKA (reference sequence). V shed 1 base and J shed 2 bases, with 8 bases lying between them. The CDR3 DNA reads TGCAGTGCTAGAGCGGCGGAGAACTATGGCTACACCTTC. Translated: CSARAAENYGYTF.

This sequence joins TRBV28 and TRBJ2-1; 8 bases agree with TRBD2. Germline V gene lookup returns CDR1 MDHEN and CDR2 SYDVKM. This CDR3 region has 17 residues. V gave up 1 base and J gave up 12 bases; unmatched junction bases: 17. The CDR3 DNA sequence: TGTGCCAGCAGTTTATATTCTGGGACTAGGCCCCTCTTCCCGCAGTTCTTC. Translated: CASSLYSGTRPLFPQFF.

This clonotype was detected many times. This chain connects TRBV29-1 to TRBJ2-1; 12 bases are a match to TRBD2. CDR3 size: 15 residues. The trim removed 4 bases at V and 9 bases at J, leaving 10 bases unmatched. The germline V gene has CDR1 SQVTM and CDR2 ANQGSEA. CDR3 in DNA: TGCAGCGTTGTCGGGCTAGCGGGGGGGCCTGGTGAGCAGTTCTTC. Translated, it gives CSVVGLAGGPGEQFF.